What follows are 8 T cell receptor beta chains derived from one specimen sequenced in a study of neurological immune-mediated disorders. Each CDR3 protein gets one entry after TCRdb re-called the 5' RACE reads with MiXCR. The data show about 58,000 distinct CDR3 sequences, with 3% to 4% seen just once and 7.1% held by the top ten. Material: PBMCs. The source is a woman aged 60-75 years with multiple sclerosis.

Many counts were recorded for this clonotype. The V gene is TRBV20-1, the J gene TRBJ2-2; TRBD2 might be the D (6 bases). The germline V and J ends were trimmed by 6 bases and 6 bases, with 23 bases remaining between them. Per the germline V gene, CDR1 is DFQATT and CDR2 is SNEGSKA (reference sequence). This CDR3 has 16 residues. The CDR3 protein is CSAAYLLAEVPGELFF. In nucleotides, the CDR3 is TGCAGTGCCGCGTACCTATTAGCGGAAGTTCCCGGGGAGCTGTTTTTT.

This clonotype was seen many times. V usage is TRBV7-8 and J usage is TRBJ2-3; the D gene could be TRBD1 or TRBD2 (5 bases each). V lost 1 base and J 5 bases, leaving 10 bases between the germline ends. Germline V CDR1 and CDR2: SGHVS, FQNEAQ. The CDR3 is 14 residues long. The CDR3 DNA sequence: TGTGCCAGCAGCTTAGAGGGGACCCAAGATACGCAGTATTTT. Translated, it gives CASSLEGTQDTQYF.

At least ten counts were recorded for this clonotype. This chain connects TRBV12-3 or TRBV12-4 to TRBJ1-4; D might be TRBD1 (5 bases). This CDR3 spans 15 amino acids. Trimming pared 8 bases from V and 8 bases from J, leaving 21 bases between. This chain's CDR3 is CASSFGGGMAEKLFF. CDR3 nucleotides: TGTGCCAGCTCTTTTGGGGGGGGAATGGCAGAAAAACTGTTTTTT.

In its sample, this clonotype was seen many times. This chain joins TRBV20-1 and TRBJ2-7; D perhaps matches TRBD1 (6 bases). The CDR3 loop spans 12 amino acids. V lost 5 bases, J lost 2 bases, and 10 bases lay in between. Germline V CDR1 and CDR2: DFQATT, SNEGSKA (reference sequence). DNA of the CDR3: TGCAGTGCTTTTGACAGGACCTACGAGCAGTACTTC. Encoded protein: CSAFDRTYEQYF.

There are many counts of this clonotype. The rearrangement links TRBV15 to TRBJ2-1; D perhaps matches TRBD2 (6 bases). Germline V lookup: CDR1 LNHNV, CDR2 YYDKDF (reference sequence). This CDR3 spans 14 amino acids. Trimming stripped 3 bases from V and 2 bases from J, with 8 bases between. The CDR3 DNA is TGTGCCACCAGCAGGAGACTAGCCTACAATGAGCAGTTCTTC. This encodes CATSRRLAYNEQFF.

This clonotype has ten or more counts. The chain links TRBV10-2 to TRBJ1-2; D is perhaps TRBD1 (5 bases). This CDR3 is built from 14 residues. The germline CDR1 and CDR2 sequences are WSHSY and SAAADI. V was shortened by 7 bases and J by 4 bases, with 16 bases between the two germline ends. The CDR3 protein is CASIPLGGSYGYTF. As DNA, the CDR3 is TGCGCCAGCATCCCGCTCGGGGGTAGCTATGGCTACACCTTC.

The chain is built from TRBV10-3 and TRBJ1-5, with D perhaps matching TRBD1 (6 bases). CDR3 length: 13 amino acids. Per germline, CDR1 ENHRY and CDR2 SYGVKD. The ends were cut back, 6 bases at V and 3 bases at J, with 9 bases in the middle. DNA for the CDR3: TGTGCCATCAGCGGACAGACCAATCAGCCCCAGCATTTT. Protein sequence: CAISGQTNQPQHF.

This clonotype was counted at least ten times. The genes are TRBV6-2 or TRBV6-3 and TRBJ2-1, with 9 nucleotides matching TRBD2. With V trimmed by 8 bases and J by 4 bases, 6 bases remained unmatched. The CDR3 is 14 amino acids. The V gene's germline CDR1 is MNHEY and CDR2 SVGEGT. CDR3 region: CASQAGGLYNEQFF. The CDR3 DNA sequence: TGTGCCAGCCAAGCGGGGGGCCTTTACAATGAGCAGTTCTTC.